The rows below give T cell receptor beta chains drawn from one sample of a study of post-analysis software for immune sequencing data. MiXCR, run by TCRdb on the PCR reads, gives a single entry per CDR3 protein. The sample shows over 150,000 distinct CDR3 sequences, under 40% of them seen only once. Sequenced material: blood, taken after autologous hematopoietic stem cell transplantation. The receptors were gathered from a girl aged 10 to 17 with multiple sclerosis. CDR3s include the opening cysteine and the closing phenylalanine or tryptophan.

TRBV16	TRBJ2-3	CASTLSDTQYF
TRBV5-1	TRBJ2-3	CASSPRRGGTTDTQYF
TRBV20-1	TRBJ2-3	CSAKKPGLRSTDTQYF
TRBV20-1	TRBJ2-3	CSARVGTDTQYF
TRBV6-4	TRBJ2-2	CASSDEAGVGTGELFF
TRBV12-3/TRBV12-4	TRBJ2-7	CASSLTSGVLRAYF
TRBV20-1	TRBJ2-3	CSASPSGGLSTDTQYF
TRBV9	TRBJ1-2	CASSAGRRGDGYTF
TRBV27	TRBJ2-1	CASSLSSGRSHNEQFF
TRBV7-2	TRBJ1-1	CASSTNPTGGGTEAFF
TRBV20-1	TRBJ1-1	CSALGWNTEAFF
TRBV29-1	TRBJ1-2	CSVEAADRGYNYGYTF
TRBV12-3/TRBV12-4	TRBJ2-7	CVSSGVAGSYEQYF
TRBV20-1	TRBJ1-1	CSARRWTGGNTEAFF
TRBV20-1	TRBJ1-2	CSAKSVDRVRINHGYTF
TRBV7-3	TRBJ2-3	CASSSRGGHTQYF
TRBV7-9	TRBJ2-1	CASSLSGRGQEQFF
TRBV13	-	CAGSLGRTGSYEQYF
TRBV29-1	TRBJ1-1	CSVDDRIYTEAFF
TRBV20-1	TRBJ1-2	CSASRDRESGYTF
TRBV5-1	TRBJ2-5	CASSLVSGGETQYF
TRBV7-6	TRBJ2-3	CASSLVNSGGTDTQYF
TRBV27	TRBJ2-1	CASRPLGLYNEQFF
TRBV20-1	-	CSAIWTSGTGEQYF
TRBV7-6	TRBJ2-7	CASSLAGNRGRYEQYF
TRBV7-9	TRBJ1-2	CASSSPGQVYGYTF
TRBV9	TRBJ1-2	CACSLLDGANYGYTF
TRBV12-3/TRBV12-4	TRBJ2-1	CASTDLAGDGNEQFF
TRBV7-2	TRBJ1-5	CASSLVAGSNQSQHF
TRBV13	TRBJ1-2	CASSPGQTYYGYTF
TRBV3-1	TRBJ2-7	CASSKRSYEQYF
TRBV6-6	TRBJ2-7	CASSDGLAGSYEQYF
TRBV3-1	TRBJ1-5	CASSQGVDQPQHF
TRBV12-3/TRBV12-4	TRBJ2-7	CVSRPAGAPTEQYF
TRBV7-9	TRBJ1-4	CASSLSGHPEKLFF
TRBV20-1	TRBJ1-2	CSALGAEIYGYTF
TRBV12-3/TRBV12-4	TRBJ1-2	CASSLTPTGANYGYTF
TRBV12-3/TRBV12-4	TRBJ2-7	CASSLGPLYEQYF
TRBV5-1	TRBJ2-1	CASSPTSVNEQFF
TRBV20-1	TRBJ2-3	CSARSPGVYETDTQYF
TRBV20-1	TRBJ2-1	CSVRGGVTYNEQFF
TRBV14	TRBJ2-1	CASSQDRWASGPGEQFF
TRBV6-1	TRBJ2-3	CASPQARTDTQYF
TRBV28	TRBJ2-7	CASSPTPGARTPTYEQYF
TRBV11-1	TRBJ2-1	CASSLPGQLTYNEQFF